The 28 T cell receptor beta chains below come from one sample, sequenced in a study of cytomegalovirus exposure and HLA in healthy donors. PCR used 60 Vbeta primers and 13 Jbeta primers. Clones were read by immunoSEQ multiplex PCR, and TCRdb kept only the in-frame ones, dropping some. The sample has about 200,000 clones, about 86% seen once. The source material was PBMCs. These receptors came from a woman aged 30 to 39 in good health and CMV-seronegative.

This clone was picked up one time. The chain recombines TRBV7-2 with TRBJ2-5; 8 positions match TRBD1. The CDR3 totals 18 residues. With 5 bases clipped from V and 1 base from J, the junction kept 15 bases outside the gene matches. CDR1 is SGHTA, CDR2 FQGNSA, per germline. Written as DNA, the CDR3 is TGTGCCAGCAGCCTCAGCCGAGGACAGGGCCAATTCCAAGAGACCCAGTACTTC. Protein: CASSLSRGQGQFQETQYF. Looking up the rest from reference TRBV7-2 and TRBJ2-5 gives the full variable domain: GAGVSQSPSNKVTEKGKDVELRCDPISGHTALYWYRQSLGQGLEFLIYFQGNSAPDKSGLPSDRFSAERTGGSVSTLTIQRTQQEDSAVYLCASSLSRGQGQFQETQYFGPGTRLLVL.

The chain employs TRBV25-1 and TRBJ2-5; D not certain. The J call may be in error: the DNA end matches TRBJ2-7 better. The CDR3 has 14 amino acids. Germline CDR1 reads MGHDK; CDR2 reads SYGVNS. The CDR3, as DNA: TGTGCCAGCAGTGATCTCGCCTTCTCCTACGAGCAGTACTTC. Encoded protein: CASSDLAFSYEQYF.

This chain uses TRBV28 with TRBJ2-3; tentatively, D is TRBD2 (6 bases). CDR3 length equals 13 residues. In germline, CDR1 is MDHEN, CDR2 SYDVKM. The V end was cut by 8 bases, the J end by 3 bases, with 12 bases between. CDR3: CASESGQTDTQYF. In DNA, the CDR3 is TGTGCCAGCGAGAGCGGGCAGACAGATACGCAGTATTTT.

The J gene is TRBJ2-4, the V gene TRBV28; maybe TRBD1 (6 bases). The CDR3 loop spans 18 amino acids. The V end lost 1 base, the J end lost 1 base, and 17 bases lay between the germline ends. Per germline, CDR1 MDHEN and CDR2 SYDVKM. The CDR3 region has the DNA TGTGCCAGCAGTTTATTCCCGAGGGGGAGATACGCCAAAAACATTCAGTACTTC. Protein: CASSLFPRGRYAKNIQYF.

As regards this clone: The conserved final phenylalanine or tryptophan is absent from the CDR3, which likely points to a read error. The chain combines TRBV27 with TRBJ1-2; possible D gene TRBD1, 6 bases. The germline V and J ends were trimmed by 4 bases and 4 bases, with 13 bases remaining between them. The CDR3 runs to 14 residues. The germline CDR1 and CDR2 sequences are MNHEY and SMNVEV (reference sequence). The CDR3 loop reads CASSWYGGGYGYTS. CDR3 nucleotide sequence: TGTGCCAGCAGTTGGTATGGGGGCGGCTATGGCTACACCTCC.

CDR3 sequence reads: CASGISSGGAGETQYF. CDR3 bases: TGTGCCAGCGGTATATCTAGTGGGGGGGCTGGAGAGACCCAGTACTTC. The chain links TRBV6-6 to TRBJ2-5; perhaps TRBD2 as D (7 bases). CDR3 length equals 16 residues. The germline gives CDR1 MNHNY, CDR2 SVGAGI (reference sequence). Trimming shortened V by 8 bases and J by 4 bases, and 23 bases separated the two germline ends.

The V call is TRBV6-1, the J call TRBJ2-2; 8 bases align to TRBD2. The CDR3 runs to 16 residues. Germline values: CDR1 MNHNS, CDR2 SASEGT. The trim removed 4 bases at V and 6 bases at J, leaving 10 bases unmatched. The CDR3 sequence is CASSASGGPRAGELFF. The CDR3 DNA is TGTGCCAGCAGTGCGAGCGGGGGACCGAGGGCCGGGGAGCTGTTTTTT.

Worth noting for this clone: This sample also contains other DNA sequences that code for the same CDR3. The V call is TRBV28, the J call TRBJ2-3, with 14 bases fitting TRBD2. CDR1 and CDR2 (germline): MDHEN, SYDVKM. This CDR3 region has 15 residues. The V segment lost 4 bases and the J segment 6 bases; nucleotides outside the gene matches: 3. DNA for the CDR3: TGTGCCAGCAGTTCGGGACTAGCGGGGGCGGATACGCAGTATTTT. Translated, it gives CASSSGLAGADTQYF.

The rearrangement links TRBV5-1 to TRBJ1-1, with 7 bases aligning to TRBD1. Germline V gene sequence: CDR1 SGHRS, CDR2 YFSETQ. The V gene end was trimmed by 1 base and the J gene end by 5 bases; junction bases not matched to a gene: 5. This CDR3 has 14 residues. For the CDR3, the DNA is TGCGCCAGCAGCTTGCAGGGGGTTGTGACTGAAGCTTTCTTT. This translates into CASSLQGVVTEAFF.

The V gene is TRBV5-8, the J gene TRBJ2-1, with D tentatively TRBD2 (5 bases). Trimming stripped 0 bases from V and 5 bases from J, with 9 bases between. Germline V gene lookup returns CDR1 SGHTS and CDR2 YDEGEE. The CDR3 is 14 residues long. CDR3 DNA: TGTGCCAGCAGCTTGGGGGAGCACCACAATGAGCAGTTCTTC. It translates to CASSLGEHHNEQFF.

The chain employs TRBV19 and TRBJ2-1, with D maybe TRBD2 (7 bases). Germline V CDR1 and CDR2: LNHDA, SQIVND (reference sequence). This CDR3 has 13 amino acids. V lost 4 bases and J lost 9, with 13 bases in between. Written as DNA, the CDR3 is TGTGCCAGTAGTAGGGGGAGGGGGGGTGAGCAGTTCTTC. As protein: CASSRGRGGEQFF.

This clone was counted a few times. The V call is TRBV27, the J call TRBJ2-1, with 11 bases that match TRBD1. Germline assignment: CDR1 MNHEY and CDR2 SMNVEV (reference sequence). The length of the CDR3 is 17 residues. Losses at the gene ends were 1 base for V and 3 bases for J; bases not matched to a gene: 5. This chain's CDR3 is CASSLFGTGGDYNEQFF. CDR3 coding DNA: TGTGCCAGCAGTTTATTTGGGACAGGGGGGGACTACAATGAGCAGTTCTTC.

DNA of the CDR3: TGTGCCAGTAGTAACACACTAGCGGGGGTGTCAGATACGCAGTATTTT. It codes for CASSNTLAGVSDTQYF. The rearrangement uses TRBV19 and TRBJ2-3, with 11 bases identical to TRBD2. Per the germline V gene, CDR1 is LNHDA and CDR2 is SQIVND (reference sequence). V gave up 4 bases and J gave up 4 bases; unmatched junction bases: 7. The CDR3 spans 16 residues.

The V gene is TRBV10-2, the J gene TRBJ2-1, with 9 bases lining up with TRBD2. The germline V gene has CDR1 WSHSY and CDR2 SAAADI. The length of the CDR3 is 15 residues. Trimming took 0 bases from V and 9 from J; bases not matched to a gene: 6. CDR3 loop: CASSESAAGGGEQFF. The CDR3 coding sequence is TGCGCCAGCAGTGAGTCGGCAGCGGGGGGTGGTGAGCAGTTCTTC.

The chain links TRBV11-3 to TRBJ2-1; no clear D. The length of the CDR3 is 19 residues. The germline CDR1 and CDR2 sequences are SGHNT and YENEEA. Trimming removed 5 bases from V and 7 bases from J, with 30 bases in between. The CDR3 coding sequence is TGTGCCAGCAGCCTCGCGCCAACTGGCCCGGGTGACTTGAGGAATGAGCAGTTCTTC. It is translated as CASSLAPTGPGDLRNEQFF.

The chain employs TRBV4-1 and TRBJ2-1, with 10 positions matching TRBD2. CDR1 MGHRA and CDR2 YSYEKL come from the germline V gene. V gave up 4 bases and J gave up 4 bases; unmatched junction bases: 7. The CDR3 sequence is 16 residues long. As DNA, the CDR3 is TGCGCCAGCAGCCCCCGCCTAGCGGGGGCTTACAATGAGCAGTTCTTC. This codes for CASSPRLAGAYNEQFF.

This sequence joins TRBV5-1 and TRBJ1-2; D uncertain. The CDR3 sequence is 13 residues long. Trimming took off 0 bases at V and 8 bases at J, with 11 bases between the two ends. Germline lookup yields CDR1 SGHRS and CDR2 YFSETQ. CDR3 region: CASSLDHPGGYTF. The CDR3 DNA reads as TGCGCCAGCAGCTTGGACCATCCCGGGGGCTACACCTTC.

The chain couples TRBV5-1 to TRBJ1-1; 7 positions match TRBD1. The ends lost 4 bases at V and 6 bases at J; junction bases unmatched: 6. This CDR3 has 13 residues. Germline V gene lookup returns CDR1 SGHRS and CDR2 YFSETQ. CDR3 protein: CASSPDRAAEAFF. In DNA form, the CDR3 reads TGCGCCAGCAGCCCTGACAGGGCAGCTGAAGCTTTCTTT. The whole variable domain, filled in from reference TRBV5-1 and TRBJ1-1, reads KAGVTQTPRYLIKTRGQQVTLSCSPISGHRSVSWYQQTPGQGLQFLFEYFSETQRNKGNFPGRFSGRQFSNSRSEMNVSTLELGDSALYLCASSPDRAAEAFFGQGTRLTVV.

V usage is TRBV7-8 and J usage is TRBJ2-2, with D tentatively TRBD1 (5 bases). The CDR3 extends over 15 amino acids. Germline CDR1 and CDR2: SGHVS and FQNEAQ. The germline V and J ends were trimmed by 1 base and 5 bases, with 11 bases remaining between them. CDR3 region: CASSLDQGRTGELFF. CDR3 DNA sequence: TGTGCCAGCAGCTTAGATCAGGGTCGAACCGGGGAGCTGTTTTTT.

The chain has TRBV6-5 and TRBJ2-7; possible D gene TRBD2, 6 bases. The CDR3 consists of 14 residues. Germline V gives CDR1 MNHEY, CDR2 SVGAGI. V lost 0 bases and J 0 bases, leaving 6 bases between the germline ends. The CDR3 bases are TGTGCCAGCAGTTACTCGACTAGCTCCTACGAGCAGTACTTC. Its protein is CASSYSTSSYEQYF.

The CDR3 bases are TGTGCCAGCACCCCCACTTTGGGCACTGGAAACACCATATATTTT. This encodes CASTPTLGTGNTIYF. The chain couples TRBV25-1 to TRBJ1-3; D not certain. The germline V and J ends were trimmed by 7 bases and 2 bases, with 15 bases remaining between them. The CDR3 has 15 residues. CDR1 MGHDK and CDR2 SYGVNS come from the germline V gene.

The rearrangement links TRBV9 to TRBJ2-5, with 7 nucleotides matching TRBD1. The CDR3 runs 15 residues. From germline, CDR1 is SGDLS and CDR2 YYNGEE. J lost 4 bases, V lost 3 bases, and 9 bases had no gene match. CDR3 sequence: CASSASTGIIETQYF. CDR3 bases: TGTGCCAGCAGCGCCTCGACAGGGATCATAGAGACCCAGTACTTC.

V and J are TRBV7-2 and TRBJ1-5, with D perhaps TRBD1 (6 bases). V was cut by 5 bases and J by 1 base, with 15 bases left in between. The CDR3 has 16 residues. Germline V gene data show CDR1 as SGHTA and CDR2 as FQGNSA. The CDR3 region is CASSLSGGRSNQPQHF. For the CDR3, the DNA is TGTGCCAGCAGCCTCTCGGGGGGGCGAAGCAATCAGCCCCAGCATTTT.

The gene calls are TRBV18 and TRBJ2-7, with a weak D call TRBD2 (6 bases). This CDR3 is built from 14 residues. Germline V gives CDR1 KGHSH, CDR2 LQKENI. Trimming removed 3 bases from V and 4 bases from J, with 13 bases in between. The CDR3 DNA reads as TGTGCCAGCTCACCCCCGTATGCGGGATACGAGCAGTACTTC. Amino acids: CASSPPYAGYEQYF.

The CDR3 protein is CASSGQGHQPQHF. CDR3 in DNA: TGTGCCAGCAGCGGACAGGGGCATCAGCCCCAGCATTTT. The chain employs TRBV6-6 and TRBJ1-5; 9 bases agree with TRBD1. V dropped 6 bases and J dropped 5; count of bases not matched to a gene: 2. The CDR3 is 13 residues long. Germline CDR1 reads MNHNY; CDR2 reads SVGAGI (reference sequence).

This clone turned up a few times. This chain uses TRBV30 with TRBJ2-7; no reliable D call. The CDR3 has 13 amino acids. Trimming took off 3 bases at V and 6 bases at J, with 15 bases between the two ends. The germline V gene has CDR1 GTSNPN and CDR2 SVGIG (reference sequence). In nucleotides, the CDR3 is TGTGCCTGGAGCGTGGGCTCGATTGGCGAGCAGTACTTC. Translation: CAWSVGSIGEQYF.

Written as DNA, the CDR3 is TGTGCCAGCAGCTTAGCGAGCAACGAGCAGTACTTC. It yields the protein CASSLASNEQYF. The chain combines TRBV7-9 with TRBJ2-7; D is unresolved. The CDR3 is 12 residues long. V was pared by 0 bases and J by 5 bases, with 5 bases between. In germline, CDR1 is SEHNR, CDR2 FQNEAQ (reference sequence).

The chain combines TRBV29-1 with TRBJ2-1, with 11 bases identical to TRBD2. The CDR3 is 14 amino acids. Germline V gives CDR1 SQVTM, CDR2 ANQGSEA. J gave up 4 bases and V 5 bases, and 4 bases lay outside the gene matches. The CDR3 DNA follows: TGCAGCGTTTCACTAGCGGGAGTATACAATGAGCAGTTCTTC. Residues: CSVSLAGVYNEQFF.